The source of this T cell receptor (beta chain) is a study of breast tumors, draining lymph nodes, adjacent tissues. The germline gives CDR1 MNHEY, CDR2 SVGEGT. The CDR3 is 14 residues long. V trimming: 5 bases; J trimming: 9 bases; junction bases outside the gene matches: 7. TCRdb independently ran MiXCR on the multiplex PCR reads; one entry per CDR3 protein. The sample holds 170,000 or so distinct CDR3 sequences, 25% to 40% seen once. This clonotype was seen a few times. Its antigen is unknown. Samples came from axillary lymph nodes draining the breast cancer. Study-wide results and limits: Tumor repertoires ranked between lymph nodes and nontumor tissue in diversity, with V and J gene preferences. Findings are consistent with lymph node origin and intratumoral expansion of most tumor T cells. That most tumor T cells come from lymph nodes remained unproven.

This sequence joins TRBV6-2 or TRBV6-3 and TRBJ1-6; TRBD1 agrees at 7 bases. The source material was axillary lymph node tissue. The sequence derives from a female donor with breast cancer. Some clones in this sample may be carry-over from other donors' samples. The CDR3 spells CASSLDRVGSPLHF. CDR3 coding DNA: TGTGCCAGCAGTCTCGACAGGGTGGGTTCACCCCTCCACTTT.